This T cell receptor (beta chain) was sequenced during a study of blood T cell repertoires in COVID-19. Study-level background: PBMCs, B-cell-depleted T cells, or T cells were the source of the cDNA or gDNA that made up the material.

Authors' processing steps: How many nucleated cells were present was estimated from reference gene primer amplification. TCRdb's copy holds only in-frame clones and misses some; the assay was immunoSEQ multiplex PCR. Clone size and the V and J calls come from that table; the DNA yielded D and trimming. The data contain fewer than 180,000 clones, more than 80% of them singletons. This CDR3 has 15 amino acids. Germline CDR1 and CDR2: MDHEN and SYDVKM. With 5 bases clipped from V and 2 bases from J, the junction kept 5 bases outside the gene matches. Turning to this clone: The same CDR3 also results from other DNA sequences found in this sample.

This sequence was found in a man between 65 and 85 years old with acute or convalescent COVID-19. The rearrangement links TRBV28 to TRBJ1-5, with 8 bases lining up with TRBD1. The sample comprised peripheral blood. DNA for the CDR3: TGTGCCAGCAGTCTGCCGGGACAGGGCAATCAGCCCCAGCATTTT. Its protein product is CASSLPGQGNQPQHF.